This TCR beta chain stems from a study of blood T cell repertoires in COVID-19. Clones were sequenced by immunoSEQ multiplex PCR, and TCRdb holds only the in-frame ones, with some missing. The repertoire holds roughly 310,000 clones, approximately 90% seen once, with roughly a tenth in the top ten. Sequencing was carried out using PBMCs or T cells enriched from blood (not recorded which). This sequence originates from a woman between 40 and 50 years old who had recovered from COVID-19.

The CDR3 coding sequence is TGTGCCAGCAGCTTCCGAGGACAGCATAATGAAAAACTGTTTTTT. Amino acids: CASSFRGQHNEKLFF. The rearrangement links TRBV7-2 to TRBJ1-4; D may be TRBD1 (6 bases). CDR1 is SGHTA, CDR2 FQGNSA, per germline. The CDR3 extends over 15 amino acids. Deletions cut 3 bases from V and 4 bases from J, with 12 bases between.